This TCR beta chain appears in the sequencing data of a study of early T cells in non-severe SARS-CoV-2 infection. TCRdb re-called the 5' RACE reads with MiXCR, one entry per CDR3 protein. Here the sample spans tens of thousands of distinct CDR3 sequences, roughly a sixth being singletons. Trimming at V came to 3 bases and at J to 5 bases, leaving 5 bases not matched to a gene. CDR1 is WSHSY, CDR2 SAAADI, per germline. The CDR3 sequence is 14 residues long. There are a few counts of this clonotype. This sequence originates from an adult who was a healthcare worker with PCR-confirmed SARS-CoV-2 infection or an uninfected control (not recorded which). The sequencing sample was made of whole blood. The gene calls are TRBV10-2 and TRBJ2-3; 7 bases are a match to TRBD1. In DNA, the CDR3 is TGCGCCAGCAGTGAAGACAGGGCCAGAGATACGCAGTATTTT. Translated: CASSEDRARDTQYF.